Following are 11 T cell receptor beta chains from one sample sequenced in a study of blood T cell repertoires in COVID-19. Sequencing used immunoSEQ multiplex PCR; TCRdb keeps in-frame clones, though not all of them. The sample includes 200,000 to 300,000 clones, around 90% of them seen just once. What was sequenced was peripheral blood. These receptors all come from a man aged 60 to 75 who had recovered from COVID-19.

V and J are TRBV24-1 and TRBJ2-1, with TRBD1 identical over 9 bases. CDR1 and CDR2 (germline): KGHDR, SFDVKD. This CDR3 contains 17 residues. V gave up 1 base and J gave up 2 bases; unmatched junction bases: 5. CDR3: CATSDFLGQGAYNEQFF. The CDR3 DNA reads TGTGCCACCAGTGATTTCCTGGGACAGGGAGCCTACAATGAGCAGTTCTTC.

The chain has TRBV4-1 and TRBJ1-2; D ambiguous. CDR1 and CDR2 from the germline V gene are MGHRA and YSYEKL. The CDR3 runs 17 residues. V was shortened by 1 base and J by 0 bases, with 15 bases between the two germline ends. For the CDR3, the DNA is TGCGCCAGCAGCCAAGGGAGGGCCAAACCGACTAACTATGGCTACACCTTC. It translates to CASSQGRAKPTNYGYTF.

This chain connects TRBV7-4 to TRBJ1-5, with 7 bases aligning to TRBD1. Germline V lookup: CDR1 SGHVT, CDR2 SQSDAQ. The CDR3 is 16 amino acids. V was clipped by 2 bases and J by 6 bases; unmatched bases: 10. The CDR3 bases are TGTGCCAGCAGCTTATTAGGGGGCGTACGAAGTCAGCCCCAGCATTTT. Its translation is CASSLLGGVRSQPQHF.

The chain couples TRBV7-2 to TRBJ2-2, with 10 bases identical to TRBD2. Germline lookup yields CDR1 SGHTA and CDR2 FQGNSA. The CDR3 covers 19 residues. Trimming at V came to 1 base and at J to 7 bases, leaving 15 bases not matched to a gene. The CDR3: CASSLGGLAGGPPYGELFF. CDR3 nucleotide sequence: TGTGCCAGCAGCTTAGGGGGTTTAGCGGGGGGTCCCCCGTACGGGGAGCTGTTTTTT.

CDR3 DNA sequence: TGCGCCAGCAGCTTGGCTAAGGGGGCACCCCTCCACTTT. Translation gives CASSLAKGAPLHF. V usage is TRBV5-1 and J usage is TRBJ1-6; a weak D match, TRBD1 (6 bases). The germline V and J ends were trimmed by 0 bases and 11 bases, with 9 bases remaining between them. The germline CDR1 and CDR2 sequences are SGHRS and YFSETQ. The CDR3 spans 13 residues.

The count of this clone is one. The chain combines TRBV18 with TRBJ1-2, with 7 positions matching TRBD1. Unmatched junction bases numbered 9, after V lost 3 bases and J lost 5 bases. Germline assignment: CDR1 KGHSH and CDR2 LQKENI. The CDR3 extends over 15 amino acids. The CDR3 sequence: CASSPNTGETYGYTF. DNA of the CDR3: TGTGCCAGCTCACCCAATACAGGGGAGACGTATGGCTACACCTTC.

The rearrangement joins TRBV19 to TRBJ1-1; TRBD1 is a possible D gene (6 bases). This CDR3 is 14 amino acids long. Germline values: CDR1 LNHDA, CDR2 SQIVND (reference sequence). V was cut by 7 bases and J by 7 bases, with 19 bases left in between. This CDR3 is CASISSGGRGEAFF. CDR3 coding DNA: TGTGCCAGTATCTCGTCCGGGGGGCGCGGTGAAGCTTTCTTT.

This sequence joins TRBV5-1 and TRBJ1-1; perhaps TRBD1 as D (6 bases). The CDR3 has 17 residues. The germline V gene has CDR1 SGHRS and CDR2 YFSETQ. V dropped 6 bases and J dropped 1 base, with 22 bases sitting between them. The CDR3 reads CASTPSEGGVRNTEAFF. DNA of the CDR3: TGCGCCAGCACCCCCTCGGAAGGGGGGGTTCGGAACACTGAAGCTTTCTTT.

This rearrangement joins TRBV28 to TRBJ2-3; 8 bases are a match to TRBD2. The CDR3 covers 17 residues. V lost 5 bases and J lost 4; bases outside the gene matches: 14. CDR1 is MDHEN, CDR2 SYDVKM, per germline. CDR3 region: CASSPRGAGGAADTQYF. CDR3 nucleotides: TGTGCCAGCAGTCCCCGGGGGGCCGGGGGGGCGGCAGATACGCAGTATTTT.

J is TRBJ2-3 and V is TRBV12-5; tentative D call: TRBD1 (5 bases). With 3 bases removed from V and 5 bases from J, the gap between germline ends came to 15 bases. The CDR3 has 15 amino acids. CDR1 is LGHNT and CDR2 is FRNRAP in the germline V gene. In DNA form, the CDR3 reads TGTGCTAGTGGTTTTGACAGAATCCGAGGAGATACGCAGTATTTT. Translation: CASGFDRIRGDTQYF.

Points on this clone: At one boundary the junction diverges from the germline segment, which might be a read error. This chain uses TRBV30 with TRBJ2-7; 7 positions agree with TRBD1. The CDR3 is 12 residues long. The germline CDR1 and CDR2 sequences are GTSNPN and SVGIG (reference sequence). The DNA of the CDR3 is TGTGCCTGGAGCTTCCTTCCGGGACAGAATCACTTC. Residues: CAWSFLPGQNHF.